This TCR beta chain was observed in a study of blood T cell repertoires in COVID-19. Per germline, CDR1 KGHDR and CDR2 SFDVKD. The ends were cut back, 0 bases at V and 2 bases at J, with 12 bases in the middle. This CDR3 region has 16 residues. TCRdb's table, derived via immunoSEQ multiplex PCR, lists solely in-frame clones and lacks some. The repertoire includes approximately 500,000 clones, approximately 88% of them detected once, and 7.5% to 9% sits in the top ten. This receptor was obtained from a woman aged 50 to 65 with COVID-19, enrolled during active disease. The source material was peripheral blood. The V and J genes are TRBV24-1 and TRBJ2-5; possibly TRBD2 for D (5 bases). CDR3 DNA sequence: TGTGCCACCAGTGATTTGCAGGCGGGCCTACAAGAGACCCAGTACTTC. Its protein is CATSDLQAGLQETQYF.